These 8 T cell receptor beta chains share one sample of origin, sequenced in a study of T-cell reconstitution after alpha-beta-depleted transplantation in children. Unique molecular identifiers tagged the TCRbeta library. TCRdb reanalysed the PCR reads using MiXCR and keeps one entry per CDR3 protein. The data contain some 200,000 distinct CDR3 sequences, just over 14% of them seen just once; the ten biggest clones take up around 13%. The specimen comprised PBMCs from the stem cell graft donor, sampled from the stem cell graft. These receptors were obtained from a human donor who donated a stem cell graft to a child with acute lymphoblastic leukemia.

The chain recombines TRBV7-6 with TRBJ1-1; tentative D call: TRBD1 (5 bases). Germline V gives CDR1 SGHVS, CDR2 FNYEAQ. The CDR3 runs 15 residues. Deletions cut 3 bases from V and 5 bases from J, with 16 bases between. As DNA, the CDR3 is TGTGCCAGCAGCTTGCAGGGAAGACTGGAAACTGAAGCTTTCTTT. This encodes CASSLQGRLETEAFF.

This clonotype was counted ten times or more. The J gene is TRBJ2-7, the V gene TRBV28; the match to TRBD2 covers 8 bases. V trimming: 3 bases; J trimming: 4 bases; junction bases outside the gene matches: 8. Germline V gives CDR1 MDHEN, CDR2 SYDVKM. This CDR3 has 15 residues. This chain's CDR3 is CASSFGLASRYEQYF. CDR3 DNA sequence: TGTGCCAGCAGTTTCGGACTAGCCTCGAGGTACGAGCAGTACTTC.

In the case of this clonotype: One end of the junction does not line up with germline, which may come from a read error. The rearrangement uses TRBV4-1 and TRBJ2-4; D may correspond to TRBD1 or TRBD2 (5 bases each). The CDR3 loop spans 18 amino acids. Germline-derived CDR1 and CDR2 are MGHRA and YSYEKL. CDR3 DNA sequence: TGCGCCAGCAGCCAAGGGAGGCAGGGCTTGAGAGCCAAAAACAGTCAGTACTTC. This encodes CASSQGRQGLRAKNSQYF.

This clonotype was seen many times. This chain joins TRBV6-1 and TRBJ2-2; tentatively, D is TRBD2 (6 bases). CDR3 length: 16 amino acids. Trimming took off 2 bases at V and 1 base at J, with 11 bases between the two ends. Germline V gives CDR1 MNHNS, CDR2 SASEGT. The CDR3 DNA reads as TGTGCCAGCAGTGAATATTACGGGAGGAACACCGGGGAGCTGTTTTTT. Its protein product is CASSEYYGRNTGELFF.

This clonotype appeared many times. This chain uses TRBV4-2 with TRBJ2-3; D may be TRBD2 (6 bases). Germline values: CDR1 LGHNA, CDR2 YNFKEQ. This CDR3 contains 14 residues. V was clipped by 4 bases and J by 2 bases, with 10 bases between them. The CDR3 here is CASSLSGFTDTQYF. DNA of the CDR3: TGTGCCAGCAGCCTCAGCGGGTTCACAGATACGCAGTATTTT.

A note on this clonotype: This may be a read error: a much more frequent sequence differs by one nucleotide. The rearrangement uses TRBV11-2 and TRBJ2-7; D gene unclear. Germline V CDR1 and CDR2: SGHAT, FQNNGV. The CDR3 spans 16 residues. With 0 bases removed from V and 3 bases from J, the gap between germline ends came to 15 bases. The chain's CDR3 is CASSLDTLGSYYEQYF. In nucleotides, the CDR3 is TGTGCCAGCAGCTTAGACACGCTAGGGTCTTACTACGAGCAGTACTTC. The full variable domain, completed using reference TRBV11-2 and TRBJ2-7, is EAGVAQSPRYKIIEKRQSVAFWCNPISGHATLYWYQQILGQGPKLLIQFQNNGVVDDSQLPKDRFSAERLKGVDSTLKIQPAKLEDSAVYLCASSLDTLGSYYEQYFGPGTRLTVT.

This sequence joins TRBV20-1 and TRBJ2-3, with D hard to call. The CDR3 runs to 14 residues. Germline V gene sequence: CDR1 DFQATT, CDR2 SNEGSKA (reference sequence). Trimming removed 4 bases from V and 2 bases from J, with 13 bases in between. The CDR3 reads CSANDTGITDTQYF. DNA of the CDR3: TGCAGTGCTAATGACACTGGTATCACAGATACGCAGTATTTT.

For this clonotype: It may be a read error: a sequence one base away is much more abundant. Given the absence of the conserved phenylalanine or tryptophan at the CDR3 end, a read error is likely. The genes are TRBV20-1 and TRBJ1-6; D might be TRBD1 (5 bases). Trimming took off 6 bases at V and 7 bases at J, with 19 bases between the two ends. The CDR3 consists of 15 residues. Germline CDR1 is DFQATT and CDR2 is SNEGSKA (reference sequence). The CDR3 spells CSAKDSGGENSPLHL. CDR3 DNA: TGCAGTGCCAAGGATTCGGGGGGAGAGAATTCACCCCTCCACCTT.